This entry features one T cell receptor beta chain sequence. Its antigen remains unidentified. Germline V lookup: CDR1 MRHNA, CDR2 SNTAGT. V lost 0 bases to trimming and J lost 4 bases, with 6 bases between them. This CDR3 region has 14 residues. This specimen comes from a study of cytomegalovirus exposure and HLA in healthy donors. Study-wide points: As was reported, the classifier diagnosed cytomegalovirus status with high specificity and sensitivity. First-cohort TCR clusters tended to co-occur in the 130 or so validation repertoires, a later analysis found. In vitro assays verified that a few CMV-associated chains recognized CMV antigens specifically. The study labeled approximately 150 TCR beta chains cytomegalovirus-associated.

The method was immunoSEQ multiplex PCR; TCRdb's version includes in-frame clones alone and lacks a portion of them. Counted here are about 130,000 clones, 85% to 90% occurring once; the ten biggest clones make up more than 0.95%. The V call is TRBV6-4, the J call TRBJ2-2, with a weak D call TRBD1 (5 bases). This receptor was obtained from a woman aged 18-30 years in good health and CMV-seronegative. The sample comprised PBMCs. CDR3 in amino acids: CASSDSTATGELFF. The CDR3 DNA sequence: TGTGCCAGCAGTGACTCGACAGCCACCGGGGAGCTGTTTTTT.